This T cell receptor (beta chain) was retrieved from a study of cytomegalovirus exposure and HLA in healthy donors. General observations from the study: In a later analysis, V- and J-gene trimming of beta chains associated with a DCLRE1C missense variant, replicated independently. Confirmation was obtained in vitro that three CMV-associated chains are specific for CMV antigens. The authors assumed roughly uniform sequencing depth across donors for presence/absence analyses. Upon later analysis, TCR association rates were observed to vary by HLA locus, being highest for DRB1 and lowest for HLA-C.

13 Jbeta primers and 60 Vbeta primers were used for the PCR. Assay used: immunoSEQ multiplex PCR; TCRdb lists only in-frame clones, some missing. The repertoire has roughly 100,000 clones, more than 75% of them found once; the top ten carry under 13%. This clone was picked up a small number of times. The antigen is not known. Per germline, CDR1 LNHNV and CDR2 YYDKDF (reference sequence). The length of the CDR3 is 13 residues. V was clipped by 5 bases and J by 3 bases, with 8 bases between them. Sequenced: PBMCs. The sequence derives from a woman under 30 in good health and CMV-seropositive. The chain carries TRBV15 and TRBJ1-5; no definite D call. The CDR3 here is CATSVAPNQPQHF. The CDR3 DNA reads as TGTGCCACCAGCGTGGCTCCCAATCAGCCCCAGCATTTT.